This T cell receptor beta chain comes out of a study of cytomegalovirus exposure and HLA in healthy donors. Study results and caveats: With later analysis, a missense DCLRE1C variant became linked to TCR beta V- and J-gene trimming.

Nominal health characterized the donors when sampled, though unrecorded immune exposures were likely. This PCR relied on a set of 60 Vbeta primers and 13 Jbeta primers. Data came from immunoSEQ multiplex PCR; TCRdb stores just in-frame clones and leaves some out. The sample yields about 140,000 clones, about 80% seen once. Note on this clone: As yet, its antigen is unknown.

Between the trimmed V and J ends, which lost 4 bases and 4 bases, there was a span of 20 bases. The germline V gene encodes CDR1 SGHKS and CDR2 YYEKEE (reference sequence). The length of the CDR3 is 16 residues. This receptor was taken from a male donor in good health and CMV-seropositive. The chain carries TRBV5-5 and TRBJ1-1, with D tentatively TRBD1 (5 bases). Sequencing used PBMCs. The CDR3 DNA reads as TGTGCCAGCAGCCCACAGTCGGCCGGGAGGGGCACTGAAGCTTTCTTT. It encodes CASSPQSAGRGTEAFF.